This TCR beta chain originates from a study of beta chain features in type 1 diabetes. Study-level background: Patients looked much like healthy donors when it came to age, gender and cell yields.

Expressed TCRB transcripts got sequenced, as all isolated RNA was reverse transcribed. Mean read depth for naive, central memory and regulatory T cell samples was around 3.5 million reads. Profiled with immunoSEQ multiplex PCR; TCRdb holds only in-frame clones, not every one. The sample lists a few hundred thousand clones; approximately 15% were seen once. A few counts support this clone. The CDR3 spans 14 residues. Trimming took off 0 bases at V and 2 bases at J, with 8 bases between the two ends. Germline V lookup: CDR1 MGHRA, CDR2 YSYEKL. The chain links TRBV4-1 to TRBJ2-7; D may be TRBD1 (5 bases). This TCR was recovered from a man between 25 and 39 years old in good health. Sequencing was done on a sample of naive CD4+ T cells from blood. CDR3 residues: CASSQDGRAYEQYF. The CDR3 region has the DNA TGCGCCAGCAGCCAAGATGGCAGGGCCTACGAGCAGTACTTC.